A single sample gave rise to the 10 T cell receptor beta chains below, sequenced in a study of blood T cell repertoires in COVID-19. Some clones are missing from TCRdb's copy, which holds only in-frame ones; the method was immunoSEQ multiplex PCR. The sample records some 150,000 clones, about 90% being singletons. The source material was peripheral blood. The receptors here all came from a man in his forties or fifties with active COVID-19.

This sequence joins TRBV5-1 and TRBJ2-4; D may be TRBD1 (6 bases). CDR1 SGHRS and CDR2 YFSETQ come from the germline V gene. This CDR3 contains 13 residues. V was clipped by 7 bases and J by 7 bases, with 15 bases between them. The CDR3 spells CASSTGQTNIQYF. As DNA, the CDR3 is TGCGCCAGCTCGACCGGACAGACGAACATTCAGTACTTC. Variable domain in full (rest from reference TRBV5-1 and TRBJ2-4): KAGVTQTPRYLIKTRGQQVTLSCSPISGHRSVSWYQQTPGQGLQFLFEYFSETQRNKGNFPGRFSGRQFSNSRSEMNVSTLELGDSALYLCASSTGQTNIQYFGAGTRLSVL.

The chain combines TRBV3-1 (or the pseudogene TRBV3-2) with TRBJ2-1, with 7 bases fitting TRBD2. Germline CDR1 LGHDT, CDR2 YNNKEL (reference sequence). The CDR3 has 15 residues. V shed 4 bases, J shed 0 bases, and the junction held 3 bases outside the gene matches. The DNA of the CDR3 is TGTGCCAGCAGCCTCTCGGGGGGCTCCTACAATGAGCAGTTCTTC. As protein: CASSLSGGSYNEQFF.

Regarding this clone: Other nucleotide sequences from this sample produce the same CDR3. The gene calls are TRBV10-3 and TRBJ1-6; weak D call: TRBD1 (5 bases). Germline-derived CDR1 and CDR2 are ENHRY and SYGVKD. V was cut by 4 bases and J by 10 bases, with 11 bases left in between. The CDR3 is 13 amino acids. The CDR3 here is CAISGTGESPLHF. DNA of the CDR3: TGTGCCATCAGTGGGACGGGGGAATCACCCCTCCACTTT.

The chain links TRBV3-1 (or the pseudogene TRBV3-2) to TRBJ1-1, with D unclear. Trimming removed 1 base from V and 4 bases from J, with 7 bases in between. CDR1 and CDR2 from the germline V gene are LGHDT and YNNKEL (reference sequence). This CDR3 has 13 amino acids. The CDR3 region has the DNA TGTGCCAGCAGCCAAGCATCGAGCACTGAAGCTTTCTTT. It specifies CASSQASSTEAFF.

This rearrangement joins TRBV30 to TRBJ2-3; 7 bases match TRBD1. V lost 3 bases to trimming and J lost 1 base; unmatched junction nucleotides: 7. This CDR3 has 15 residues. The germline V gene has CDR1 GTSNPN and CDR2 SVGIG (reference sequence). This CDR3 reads CAWRGTGDRTDTQYF. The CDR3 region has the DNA TGTGCCTGGAGAGGCACAGGGGATCGCACAGATACGCAGTATTTT.

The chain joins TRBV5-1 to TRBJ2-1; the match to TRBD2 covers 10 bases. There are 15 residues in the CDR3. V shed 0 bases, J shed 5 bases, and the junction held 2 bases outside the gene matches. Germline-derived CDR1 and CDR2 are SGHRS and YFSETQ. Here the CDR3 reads CASSLEAGGNNEQFF. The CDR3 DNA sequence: TGCGCCAGCAGCTTGGAAGCGGGGGGGAACAATGAGCAGTTCTTC.

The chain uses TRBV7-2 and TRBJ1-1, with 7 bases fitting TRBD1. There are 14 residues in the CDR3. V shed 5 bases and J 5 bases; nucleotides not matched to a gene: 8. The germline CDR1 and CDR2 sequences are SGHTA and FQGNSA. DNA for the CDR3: TGTGCCAGCAGCCAAAGGGACAGTAGGACTGAAGCTTTCTTT. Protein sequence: CASSQRDSRTEAFF.

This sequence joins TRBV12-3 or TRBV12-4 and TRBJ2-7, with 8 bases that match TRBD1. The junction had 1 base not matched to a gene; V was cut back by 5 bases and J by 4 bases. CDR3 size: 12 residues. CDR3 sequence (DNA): TGTGCCAGCAGTGACAGGGGTTACGAGCAGTACTTC. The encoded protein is CASSDRGYEQYF.

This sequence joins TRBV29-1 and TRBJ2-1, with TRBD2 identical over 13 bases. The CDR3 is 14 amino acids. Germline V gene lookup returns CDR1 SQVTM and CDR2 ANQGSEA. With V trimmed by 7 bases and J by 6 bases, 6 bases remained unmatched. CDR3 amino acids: CSASTSGGANEQFF. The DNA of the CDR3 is TGCAGCGCCTCTACTAGCGGGGGGGCCAATGAGCAGTTCTTC.

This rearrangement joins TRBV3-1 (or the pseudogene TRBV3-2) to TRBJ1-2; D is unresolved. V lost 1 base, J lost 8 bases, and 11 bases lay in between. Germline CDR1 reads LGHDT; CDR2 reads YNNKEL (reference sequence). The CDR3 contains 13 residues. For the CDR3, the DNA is TGTGCCAGCAGCCAAGTAAGAGGTGAGGGCTACACCTTC. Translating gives CASSQVRGEGYTF.